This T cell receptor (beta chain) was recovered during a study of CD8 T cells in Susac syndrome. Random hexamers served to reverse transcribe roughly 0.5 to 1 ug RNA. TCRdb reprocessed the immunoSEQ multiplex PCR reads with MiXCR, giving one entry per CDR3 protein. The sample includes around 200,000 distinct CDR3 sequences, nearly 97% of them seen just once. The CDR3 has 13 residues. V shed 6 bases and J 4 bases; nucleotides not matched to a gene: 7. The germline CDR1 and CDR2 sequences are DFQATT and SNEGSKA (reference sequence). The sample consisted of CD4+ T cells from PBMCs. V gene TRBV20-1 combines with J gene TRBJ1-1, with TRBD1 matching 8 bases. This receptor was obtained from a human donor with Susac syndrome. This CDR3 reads CSARSDRATEAFF. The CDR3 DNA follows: TGCAGTGCCAGGTCGGACAGGGCCACTGAAGCTTTCTTT.